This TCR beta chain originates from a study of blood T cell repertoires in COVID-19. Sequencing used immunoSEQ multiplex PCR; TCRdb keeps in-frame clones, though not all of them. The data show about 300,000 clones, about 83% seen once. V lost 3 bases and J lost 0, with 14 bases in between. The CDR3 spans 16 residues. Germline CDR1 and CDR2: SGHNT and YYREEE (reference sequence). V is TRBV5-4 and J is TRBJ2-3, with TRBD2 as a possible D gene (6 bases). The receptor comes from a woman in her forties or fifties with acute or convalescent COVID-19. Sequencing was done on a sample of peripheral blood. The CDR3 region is CASSYAGTTSTDTQYF. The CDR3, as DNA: TGTGCCAGCAGCTACGCGGGAACTACTAGCACAGATACGCAGTATTTT.